The clone carrying this T cell receptor beta chain was observed a handful of times. Its specificity is not known. The source of the sample is a study of CD8 T cells in ankylosing spondylitis. As the method for making TCR beta libraries, quantitative 5'-RACE with molecular barcodes was used. TCRdb used MiXCR to reprocess the 5' RACE reads, holding one entry per CDR3 protein. The sample shows fewer than 750,000 distinct CDR3 sequences, under 20% of them seen only once. V was shortened by 6 bases and J by 2 bases, with 23 bases between the two germline ends. CDR3 size: 17 residues. Study outcomes and limitations: What appeared characteristic of ankylosing spondylitis blood was a TCR beta motif of fewer than ten highly homologous variants. It was reported that disease-linked clones were significantly enriched in matched ankylosing spondylitis synovial fluid.

This chain joins TRBV12-3 or TRBV12-4 and TRBJ2-7; TRBD1 might be the D (6 bases). The source is a male donor with ankylosing spondylitis. Sequences were obtained from blood, either unsorted or a sorted T cell fraction (not recorded which). The CDR3, as DNA: TGTGCCAGCAGCCCGGGACATGGTACGGTAAACCCCTACGAGCAGTACTTC. It is translated as CASSPGHGTVNPYEQYF.